The rows below give T cell receptor beta chains drawn from one sample of a study of OX40 agonist ivuxolimab in advanced cancers. Clones were read by immunoSEQ multiplex PCR, and TCRdb kept only the in-frame ones, dropping some. This sample has tens of thousands of clones, with roughly 88% found just once. The sequencing used CD4+ or CD8+ T cells sorted from blood, collected in a trial of the OX40 agonist ivuxolimab. These receptors all stem from an adult with an advanced solid tumor such as melanoma, head and neck, liver or kidney cancer. Each CDR3 is given with its conserved first and last residue. A D gene is named only where the DNA matches it firmly. Size is stated for part of the rows, as once, few or many counts, or as a class when the clone is expanded.

V gene	J gene	clone size	D gene	CDR3 DNA	CDR3 protein
TRBV2	TRBJ2-1	NA	TRBD2	TGTGCCAGCAGTGAAGTATTAGCGGGAGAGGAGCAGTTCTTC	CASSEVLAGEEQFF
TRBV2	TRBJ2-2	NA	NA	TGTGCCATCAGGGACACCGGGGAGCTGTTTTTT	CAIRDTGELFF
TRBV6-4	TRBJ2-5	NA	NA	TGTGCCAGCAGTGACTCGATGGGAACTACCCAGTACTTC	CASSDSMGTTQYF
TRBV27	TRBJ2-1	once	TRBD2	TGTGCCAGCAGTCGCATCCTAGCGGGAGGGCCATGGGAGCAGTTCTTC	CASSRILAGGPWEQFF
TRBV30	TRBJ1-6	once	NA	TGTGCCTGGGAAGGATTGGACAGACTTAATTCACCCCTCCACTTT	CAWEGLDRLNSPLHF
TRBV9	TRBJ2-1	once	TRBD2	TGTGCCAGCAGCCCGCGGACTAGCGGGGTTTACAATGAGCAGTTCTTC	CASSPRTSGVYNEQFF
TRBV29-1	TRBJ2-1	NA	TRBD2	TGCAGCCTGCGACTAGCGGGGAACAATGAGCAGTTCTTC	CSLRLAGNNEQFF
TRBV10-3	TRBJ2-3	NA	NA	TGTGCCATAAAATTCGGGACGGGAATTAGCACAGATACGCAGTATTTT	CAIKFGTGISTDTQYF
TRBV10-3	TRBJ2-7	NA	NA	TGTGCCATCAAGGGGACGGCGGTCTCCTACGAGCAGTACTTC	CAIKGTAVSYEQYF
TRBV27	TRBJ2-7	NA	NA	TGTGCCAGCAGCCCACCGGAGAGCTCCTACGAGCAGTACTTC	CASSPPESSYEQYF
TRBV6-5	TRBJ2-7	NA	NA	TGTGCCAGCAGTCCCACCTGGGGGGAGCAGTACTTC	CASSPTWGEQYF
TRBV10-3	TRBJ1-4	NA	TRBD1	TGTGCCATCAGTGAGTCGGGACAGGGACGTCGGAATGAAAAACTGTTTTTT	CAISESGQGRRNEKLFF
TRBV27	TRBJ2-7	NA	NA	TGTGCCAGCAGTTTTGGGAACGAGCAGTACTTC	CASSFGNEQYF
TRBV7-9	TRBJ2-7	few	NA	TGTGCCAGCAGCTGGACGGGCACCAGTCCCTACGAGCAGTACTTC	CASSWTGTSPYEQYF
TRBV15	TRBJ2-2	NA	TRBD2	TGTGCCACCAGCAGTCATGGGGTAGCGGGATTCATAGGGGAGCTGTTTTTT	CATSSHGVAGFIGELFF
TRBV5-6	TRBJ1-5	once	NA	TGTGCCAGCAGCTTGGGCGGGGGCAATCAGCCCCAGCATTTT	CASSLGGGNQPQHF
TRBV19	TRBJ2-7	NA	NA	TGTGCCAGTAGTATCAGGCGGGCCGATGGGCTCCACGAGCAGTACTTC	CASSIRRADGLHEQYF
TRBV30	TRBJ1-1	few	NA	TGTGCCTGGAGTGTATTGGAGGCGGCTTTCTTT	CAWSVLEAAFF
TRBV7-9	TRBJ2-7	NA	NA	TGTGCCAGCAGCCTAGGGAACGAGCAGTACTTC	CASSLGNEQYF
TRBV5-5	TRBJ2-5	NA	TRBD1	TGTGCCAGCAGCTCCGGACAGGGGGCTTGGGAGACCCAGTACTTC	CASSSGQGAWETQYF